One sample yielded the 20 T cell receptor beta chains listed below, sequenced in a study of regulatory T cells in long-lasting Graves disease. iRepertoire HTBI primers and Arm-PCR of CDR3 regions built TCR beta libraries. TCRdb fed the multiplex PCR reads into MiXCR, producing one record per CDR3 protein. The profile covers around 460,000 distinct CDR3 sequences, with approximately 23% appearing a single time and roughly 13% taken by the ten largest. Time point defined: persistent/refractory GD, antithyroid drugs over 5 years with positive TRAb. From RNA extracted from PBMCs, the TCR library was made. This specimen was peripheral blood mononuclear cells (PBMCs), taken when the disease was refractory, from a patient treated with antithyroid drugs. Every receptor here comes from a female donor with Graves disease.

The chain joins TRBV9 to TRBJ1-1; TRBD1 agrees at 9 bases. The CDR3 is 13 residues long. Germline-derived CDR1 and CDR2 are SGDLS and YYNGEE. V shed 4 bases and J 8 bases; nucleotides not matched to a gene: 6. The CDR3 DNA follows: TGTGCCAGCAGCCTGACAGGGGGGGCCGAAGCTTTCTTT. Translation gives CASSLTGGAEAFF.

At least ten counts were recorded for this clonotype. This chain uses TRBV6-2 or TRBV6-3 with TRBJ1-5, with D unclear. V dropped 3 bases and J dropped 7 bases, with 10 bases sitting between them. The CDR3 is 13 residues long. Germline CDR1 is MNHEY and CDR2 is SVGEGT. The CDR3 is CASSYSPSQPQHF. CDR3 DNA sequence: TGTGCCAGCAGTTATAGTCCCAGCCAGCCCCAGCATTTT.

This clonotype was seen at least ten times. The rearrangement links TRBV6-1 to TRBJ1-2; a weak D match, TRBD1 (5 bases). V dropped 6 bases and J dropped 2 bases, with 13 bases sitting between them. The CDR3 runs to 14 residues. The germline gives CDR1 MNHNS, CDR2 SASEGT. CDR3 in amino acids: CASRRDGLNYGYTF. In DNA form, the CDR3 reads TGTGCCAGCAGAAGGGACGGACTAAACTATGGCTACACCTTC.

CDR3 amino acids: CASSQGTGRSPLHF. The CDR3 DNA reads as TGTGCCAGCAGTCAAGGGACAGGTCGATCACCCCTCCACTTT. The rearrangement joins TRBV2 to TRBJ1-6; 8 nucleotides match TRBD1. The V gene end was trimmed by 5 bases and the J gene end by 10 bases; junction bases not matched to a gene: 7. The CDR3 spans 14 residues. Germline V gene data show CDR1 as SNHLY and CDR2 as FYNNEI.

This clonotype was recorded a few times. The chain links TRBV7-2 to TRBJ2-5, with no clear D. CDR1 and CDR2 (germline): SGHTA, FQGNSA. The CDR3 is 13 residues long. Trimming stripped 5 bases from V and 5 bases from J, with 12 bases between. CDR3 DNA sequence: TGTGCCAGCAGCATAGACCTGTGGGAGACCCAGTACTTC. Translating gives CASSIDLWETQYF.

This chain joins TRBV5-5 and TRBJ2-1; D ambiguous. Germline assignment: CDR1 SGHKS and CDR2 YYEKEE (reference sequence). This CDR3 is built from 15 residues. The V gene lost 10 bases and the J gene lost 0 bases, with 17 bases spanning the gap. Written as DNA, the CDR3 is TGTGCCTCCCAGTCCATCAGGAGCTCCTACAATGAGCAGTTCTTC. Residues: CASQSIRSSYNEQFF.

The rearrangement uses TRBV25-1 and TRBJ2-7, with 9 bases aligning to TRBD2. Germline lookup yields CDR1 MGHDK and CDR2 SYGVNS. The ends lost 10 bases at V and 4 bases at J; junction bases unmatched: 8. CDR3 size: 13 residues. CDR3 protein: CATALAGGYEQYF. The CDR3 DNA follows: TGTGCCACCGCCCTCGCGGGGGGGTACGAGCAGTACTTC.

This clonotype has ten or more counts. The chain has TRBV12-3 or TRBV12-4 and TRBJ1-2, with 7 bases lining up with TRBD1. This CDR3 region has 14 residues. With V trimmed by 3 bases and J by 4 bases, 5 bases remained unmatched. The CDR3 DNA is TGTGCCAGCAGTTTGATGGGACAGATCTATGGCTACACCTTC. It is translated as CASSLMGQIYGYTF.

The table lists this clonotype with many counts. J is TRBJ1-4 and V is TRBV24-1; D is undetermined. CDR1 and CDR2 from the germline V gene are KGHDR and SFDVKD. V was shortened by 3 bases and J by 0 bases, with 10 bases between the two germline ends. This CDR3 is built from 16 residues. The DNA of the CDR3 is TGTGCCACCAGTGATGTCCACGTTGCAACTAATGAAAAACTGTTTTTT. Translated, it gives CATSDVHVATNEKLFF.

The chain carries TRBV5-6 and TRBJ2-7; D is tentatively TRBD1 or TRBD2 (5 bases each). The CDR3 sequence is 14 residues long. V was cut by 4 bases and J by 0 bases, with 11 bases left in between. The germline CDR1 and CDR2 sequences are SGHDT and YYEEEE. In DNA, the CDR3 is TGTGCCAGCAGCCGGGACGGAAACTCCTACGAGCAGTACTTC. Its protein is CASSRDGNSYEQYF.

The J gene is TRBJ2-7, the V gene TRBV5-1, with D perhaps matching TRBD2 (5 bases). The CDR3 spans 14 residues. Germline assignment: CDR1 SGHRS and CDR2 YFSETQ. Trimming took 1 base from V and 2 from J, leaving 10 bases between them. CDR3 loop: CASSLLGETYEQYF. CDR3 nucleotides: TGCGCCAGCAGCTTGCTCGGGGAAACCTACGAGCAGTACTTC. Looking up the rest from reference TRBV5-1 and TRBJ2-7 gives the full variable domain: KAGVTQTPRYLIKTRGQQVTLSCSPISGHRSVSWYQQTPGQGLQFLFEYFSETQRNKGNFPGRFSGRQFSNSRSEMNVSTLELGDSALYLCASSLLGETYEQYFGPGTRLTVT.

This clonotype was recorded at least ten times. The rearrangement joins TRBV7-2 to TRBJ2-5; D gene ambiguous. The CDR3 has 11 residues. Germline CDR1 is SGHTA and CDR2 is FQGNSA. With 1 base removed from V and 5 bases from J, the gap between germline ends came to 2 bases. DNA for the CDR3: TGTGCCAGCAGCTTAGATGAGACCCAGTACTTC. It encodes CASSLDETQYF. Combining the CDR3 with reference TRBV7-2 and TRBJ2-5 gives the whole variable domain GAGVSQSPSNKVTEKGKDVELRCDPISGHTALYWYRQSLGQGLEFLIYFQGNSAPDKSGLPSDRFSAERTGGSVSTLTIQRTQQEDSAVYLCASSLDETQYFGPGTRLLVL.

CDR3 coding DNA: TGTGCCAGCAGGGGCGGGAGCGTTGAGCAGTTCTTC. Encoded protein: CASRGGSVEQFF. V usage is TRBV28 and J usage is TRBJ2-1, with 7 bases fitting TRBD2. The CDR3 runs to 12 residues. V was pared by 6 bases and J by 9 bases, with 5 bases of the junction left unmatched. CDR1 and CDR2 (germline): MDHEN, SYDVKM. The full variable domain, in which reference TRBV28 and TRBJ2-1 provide the parts outside the CDR3, is DVKVTQSSRYLVKRTGEKVFLECVQDMDHENMFWYRQDPGLGLRLIYFSYDVKMKEKGDIPEGYSVSREKKERFSLILESASTNQTSMYLCASRGGSVEQFFGPGTRLTVL.

There are many counts of this clonotype. J is TRBJ2-7 and V is TRBV6-2 or TRBV6-3; D may be TRBD1 (5 bases). The germline gives CDR1 MNHEY, CDR2 SVGEGT. Trimming removed 5 bases from V and 6 bases from J, with 23 bases in between. The CDR3 sequence is 16 residues long. CDR3 sequence reads: CASSSSGHSTHLEQYF. CDR3 nucleotide sequence: TGTGCCAGCAGTAGTTCCGGACATAGCACCCACCTCGAGCAGTACTTC.

This clonotype was seen more than once but under ten times. The chain uses TRBV20-1 and TRBJ2-7; D uncertain. V lost 8 bases and J lost 3, with 14 bases in between. Germline values: CDR1 DFQATT, CDR2 SNEGSKA (reference sequence). The CDR3 covers 12 residues. CDR3 loop: CSPRYIGYEQYF. Here the CDR3 DNA reads TGCAGTCCACGGTACATAGGCTACGAGCAGTACTTC.

The rearrangement links TRBV4-1 to TRBJ2-7; 10 nucleotides agree with TRBD1. The germline gives CDR1 MGHRA, CDR2 YSYEKL. CDR3 length: 15 residues. The V gene end was trimmed by 3 bases and the J gene end by 4 bases; junction bases not matched to a gene: 6. CDR3 protein: CASSHGGTGAYEQYF. The CDR3, as DNA: TGCGCCAGCAGCCACGGTGGGACAGGGGCGTACGAGCAGTACTTC.

This clonotype has a handful of counts. Here the CDR3 reads CSAEFPGQGSHEQYF. The CDR3 region has the DNA TGCAGTGCAGAGTTTCCGGGACAGGGTTCCCACGAGCAGTACTTC. The chain uses TRBV20-1 and TRBJ2-7, with 9 bases lining up with TRBD1. This CDR3 is 15 amino acids long. The V gene end was trimmed by 6 bases and the J gene end by 5 bases; junction bases not matched to a gene: 14. The V gene's germline CDR1 is DFQATT and CDR2 SNEGSKA (reference sequence).

The chain links TRBV5-1 to TRBJ2-1; D remains unclear. V was trimmed by 2 bases and J by 6 bases, leaving 12 bases between them. Germline CDR1 SGHRS, CDR2 YFSETQ. The CDR3 is 14 residues long. The CDR3 DNA follows: TGCGCCAGCAGCTTCCAGGTTCTACCCAATGAGCAGTTCTTC. As protein: CASSFQVLPNEQFF.

This clonotype was observed once. The rearrangement uses TRBV7-3 and TRBJ2-3; TRBD2 matches at 10 bases. Germline V gene data show CDR1 as SGHTA and CDR2 as FQGTGA. The CDR3 has 16 amino acids. V lost 1 base, J lost 1 base, and 2 bases stayed unmatched. DNA for the CDR3: TGTGCCAGCAGCTTAAGACTAGCGGGTCGCACAGATACGCAGTATTTT. The encoded protein is CASSLRLAGRTDTQYF.

In its sample, this clonotype was seen a few times. The chain employs TRBV18 and TRBJ2-5; a possible D gene is TRBD1 (5 bases). This CDR3 is 14 amino acids long. Germline lookup yields CDR1 KGHSH and CDR2 LQKENI. Deletions cut 2 bases from V and 5 bases from J, with 12 bases between. CDR3 residues: CASSPADSGETQYF. In DNA form, the CDR3 reads TGTGCCAGCTCACCAGCCGACAGTGGGGAGACCCAGTACTTC.